This T cell receptor beta chain was recorded in a study of T cell responses to AZD1222 COVID-19 vaccine. This CDR3 has 16 amino acids. The V gene's germline CDR1 is SGHAT and CDR2 FQNNGV. V shed 1 base and J shed 0 bases, with 9 bases lying between them. Profiling relied on immunoSEQ multiplex PCR, and the TCRdb table lists in-frame clones only, not all of them. The sample has about 70,000 clones; 87% are singletons. The source of this sequence is an adult who received the AZD1222 COVID-19 vaccine. The chain couples TRBV11-2 to TRBJ2-2; D remains unclear. The material was peripheral blood, obtained 28 days after the second AZD1222 dose. CDR3 DNA sequence: TGTGCCAGCAGCTTAGGAGACAACTCGAACACCGGGGAGCTGTTTTTT. This codes for CASSLGDNSNTGELFF. The variable domain in full, completed from reference TRBV11-2 and TRBJ2-2, reads EAGVAQSPRYKIIEKRQSVAFWCNPISGHATLYWYQQILGQGPKLLIQFQNNGVVDDSQLPKDRFSAERLKGVDSTLKIQPAKLEDSAVYLCASSLGDNSNTGELFFGEGSRLTVL.